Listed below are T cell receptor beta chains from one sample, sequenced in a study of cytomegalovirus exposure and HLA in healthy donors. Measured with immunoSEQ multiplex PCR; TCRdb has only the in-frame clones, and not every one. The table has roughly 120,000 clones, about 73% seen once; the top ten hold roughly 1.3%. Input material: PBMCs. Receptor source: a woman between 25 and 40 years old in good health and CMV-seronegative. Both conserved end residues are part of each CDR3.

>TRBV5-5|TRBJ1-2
CASSRSTGEAWRSGYTF
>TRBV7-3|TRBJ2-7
CASSLSPGLAPYEQYF
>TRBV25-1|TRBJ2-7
CASSVGGREEQYF
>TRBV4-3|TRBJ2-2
CASSQNLGRGILANTGELFF
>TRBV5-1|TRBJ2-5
CASSLGSSGMGQETQYF
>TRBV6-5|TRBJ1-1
CASQGTGRNTEAFF
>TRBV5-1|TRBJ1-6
CASSLDAGGGSPLHF
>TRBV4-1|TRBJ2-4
CASSHLRDRGNIQYF
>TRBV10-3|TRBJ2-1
CAISDLADNEQFF
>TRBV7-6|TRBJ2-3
CASSLTAGASTDTQYF
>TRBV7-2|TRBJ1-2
CASSLVSGGADGYTF